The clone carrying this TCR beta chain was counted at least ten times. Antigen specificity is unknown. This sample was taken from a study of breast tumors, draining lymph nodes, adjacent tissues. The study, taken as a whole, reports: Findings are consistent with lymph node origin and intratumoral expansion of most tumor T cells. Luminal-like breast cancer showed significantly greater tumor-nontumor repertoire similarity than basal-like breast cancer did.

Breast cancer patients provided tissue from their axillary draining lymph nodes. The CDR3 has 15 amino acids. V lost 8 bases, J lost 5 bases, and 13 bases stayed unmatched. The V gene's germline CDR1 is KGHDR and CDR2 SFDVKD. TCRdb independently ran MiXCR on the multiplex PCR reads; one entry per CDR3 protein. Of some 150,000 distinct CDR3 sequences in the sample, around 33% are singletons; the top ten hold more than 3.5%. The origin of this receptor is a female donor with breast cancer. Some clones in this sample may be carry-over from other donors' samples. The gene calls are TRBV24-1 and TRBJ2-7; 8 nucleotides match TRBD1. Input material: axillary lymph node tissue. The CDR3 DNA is TGTGCCACCACTACCGCCGGTGACAGGGGCAACGAGCAGTACTTC. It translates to CATTTAGDRGNEQYF.